The TCR beta chain under discussion was sequenced for a study of T cell changes during pregnancy in multiple sclerosis. Some clones are missing from TCRdb's copy, which holds only in-frame ones; the method was immunoSEQ multiplex PCR. Here the sample spans around 40,000 clones, approximately 90% being singletons. This clone has just one count. The receptor was isolated from a female donor with multiple sclerosis, enrolled in a pregnancy study. The sequencing here drew on CD4+ T cells from peripheral blood mononuclear cells, taken in the second trimester of pregnancy.

The CDR3, as DNA: TGTGCCAGTAGGGACAGGGCCAACTATGGCTACACCTTC. Translation gives CASRDRANYGYTF. This sequence joins TRBV19 and TRBJ1-2, with 8 bases fitting TRBD1. Trimming removed 6 bases from V and 2 bases from J; junction bases left unmatched: 2. The CDR3 has 13 amino acids. The germline V gene encodes CDR1 LNHDA and CDR2 SQIVND (reference sequence).